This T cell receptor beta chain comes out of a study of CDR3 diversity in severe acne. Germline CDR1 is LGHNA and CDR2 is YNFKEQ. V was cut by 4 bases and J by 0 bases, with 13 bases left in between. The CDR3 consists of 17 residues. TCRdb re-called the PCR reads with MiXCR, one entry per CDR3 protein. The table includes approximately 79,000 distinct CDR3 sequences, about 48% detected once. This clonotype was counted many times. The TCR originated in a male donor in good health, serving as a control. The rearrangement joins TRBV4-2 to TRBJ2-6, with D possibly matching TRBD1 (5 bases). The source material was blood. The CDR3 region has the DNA TGTGCCAGCAGCCCCGGACACGTCGTCTCTGGGGCCAACGTCCTGACTTTC. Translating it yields CASSPGHVVSGANVLTF.